Each of the 8 T cell receptor beta chains below was sequenced from the same sample in a study of blood T cell repertoires in COVID-19. TCRdb's copy holds only in-frame clones and misses some; the assay was immunoSEQ multiplex PCR. The sample holds 150,000 to 200,000 clones, around 79% seen once. The sample consisted of peripheral blood. The source of these receptors is a man between 60 and 75 years old with active or convalescent COVID-19.

This chain links TRBV28 with TRBJ2-7, with 11 bases fitting TRBD1. Unmatched junction bases numbered 8, after V lost 6 bases and J lost 1 base. Germline V lookup: CDR1 MDHEN, CDR2 SYDVKM. This CDR3 has 16 amino acids. The CDR3 sequence is CASRILGQGASYEQYF. CDR3 sequence (DNA): TGTGCCAGCAGGATCCTCGGACAGGGGGCTTCCTACGAGCAGTACTTC.

This clone was detected a few times. This chain uses TRBV6-5 with TRBJ2-7, with 9 nucleotides matching TRBD2. The V gene's germline CDR1 is MNHEY and CDR2 SVGAGI. CDR3 size: 15 residues. The J segment lost 4 bases and the V segment lost 6 bases, leaving 10 bases of the junction unmatched. The CDR3 region is CASSEVAGGPYEQYF. CDR3 nucleotides: TGTGCCAGCAGCGAGGTGGCGGGAGGGCCTTACGAGCAGTACTTC.

The chain carries TRBV7-8 and TRBJ1-6; D call uncertain. Germline-derived CDR1 and CDR2 are SGHVS and FQNEAQ. Trimming took off 3 bases at V and 9 bases at J, with 6 bases between the two ends. This CDR3 contains 12 residues. This CDR3 reads CASSFVLSPLHF. For the CDR3, the DNA is TGTGCCAGCAGCTTCGTTCTTTCACCCCTCCACTTT.

The V call is TRBV2, the J call TRBJ1-1; 9 bases line up with TRBD1. The junction had 0 bases not matched to a gene; V was cut back by 0 bases and J by 4 bases. This CDR3 spans 14 amino acids. In germline, CDR1 is SNHLY, CDR2 FYNNEI. CDR3: CASSEATGGTEAFF. The CDR3 DNA sequence: TGTGCCAGCAGTGAAGCGACAGGGGGCACTGAAGCTTTCTTT.

The V gene is TRBV25-1, the J gene TRBJ2-7, with D tentatively TRBD2 (5 bases). Trimming left V 5 bases short and J 7 bases short, with 18 bases between. The CDR3 spans 14 residues. The germline V gene has CDR1 MGHDK and CDR2 SYGVNS. CDR3 nucleotide sequence: TGTGCCAGCAGTTCTCCCGGGGAACTCCCGGAGCAGTACTTC. This gives the protein CASSSPGELPEQYF.

The rearrangement uses TRBV3-1 (or the pseudogene TRBV3-2) and TRBJ1-2, with 7 bases identical to TRBD1. Trimming removed 8 bases from V and 4 bases from J; junction bases left unmatched: 7. The CDR3 runs 13 residues. Germline CDR1 is LGHDT and CDR2 is YNNKEL (reference sequence). The CDR3, as DNA: TGTGCCAGCGGTGAGAGGGGGCTCTATGGCTACACCTTC. Translating gives CASGERGLYGYTF.

The chain uses TRBV19 and TRBJ2-3, with D tentatively TRBD1 (6 bases). V was shortened by 3 bases and J by 3 bases, with 13 bases between the two germline ends. The CDR3 is made up of 15 amino acids. Germline V CDR1 and CDR2: LNHDA, SQIVND (reference sequence). The chain's CDR3 is CASSMAVTGTDTQYF. The CDR3 DNA is TGTGCCAGTAGTATGGCTGTAACAGGGACAGATACGCAGTATTTT.

The genes are TRBV5-4 and TRBJ2-7; 7 bases fit TRBD2. The CDR3 has 15 amino acids. V lost 2 bases, J lost 1 base, and 6 bases stayed unmatched. The V gene's germline CDR1 is SGHNT and CDR2 YYREEE (reference sequence). DNA for the CDR3: TGTGCCAGCAGCTTTAGAGGGCGGGAGTCCTACGAGCAGTACTTC. It is translated as CASSFRGRESYEQYF.